Each of the 31 T cell receptor beta chains below was sequenced from the same sample in a study of control samples from healthy donors and cancer patients. Profiling relied on immunoSEQ multiplex PCR, and the TCRdb table lists in-frame clones only, not all of them. The data hold around 200,000 clones, with about nine tenths observed a single time. Sequences were obtained from blood. Receptors originate from a woman in her 30s in good health.

In nucleotides, the CDR3 is TGTGCCAGCAGCAACCAGGGGGCGCTCGGGAATCAGCCCCAGCATTTT. Protein: CASSNQGALGNQPQHF. The genes are TRBV7-2 and TRBJ1-5; TRBD1 aligns across 8 bases. Germline V lookup: CDR1 SGHTA, CDR2 FQGNSA. The V gene end was trimmed by 5 bases and the J gene end by 4 bases; junction bases not matched to a gene: 10. The CDR3 is made up of 16 amino acids.

CDR3 loop: CASSSRDFDTDTQYF. Here the CDR3 DNA reads TGCGCCAGCAGCTCCCGGGACTTTGACACAGATACGCAGTATTTT. The V and J genes are TRBV5-1 and TRBJ2-3, with D perhaps TRBD2 (6 bases). The CDR3 loop spans 15 amino acids. Germline CDR1 SGHRS, CDR2 YFSETQ. V lost 3 bases and J lost 2, with 13 bases in between.

This clone was seen a few times. The J gene is TRBJ1-2, the V gene TRBV19, with 9 bases aligning to TRBD1. Germline V lookup: CDR1 LNHDA, CDR2 SQIVND (reference sequence). Trimming at V came to 7 bases and at J to 4 bases, leaving 4 bases not matched to a gene. The CDR3 is made up of 13 amino acids. CDR3 in DNA: TGTGCCAGTACCCCGACAGGGGGCTATGGCTACACCTTC. This encodes CASTPTGGYGYTF.

This chain uses TRBV5-4 with TRBJ2-5; D assignment may be TRBD1 or TRBD2 (6 bases each). CDR3 length equals 14 residues. Trimming shortened V by 4 bases and J by 5 bases, and 15 bases separated the two germline ends. Germline V gives CDR1 SGHNT, CDR2 YYREEE (reference sequence). The CDR3 loop reads CASSGPGAGETQYF. In DNA form, the CDR3 reads TGTGCCAGCAGCGGGCCAGGGGCGGGGGAGACCCAGTACTTC.

The genes are TRBV28 and TRBJ1-4, with D perhaps TRBD1 (5 bases). CDR3 length: 13 residues. Deletions cut 5 bases from V and 7 bases from J, with 11 bases between. Germline CDR1 MDHEN, CDR2 SYDVKM. The CDR3, as DNA: TGTGCCAGCAGTCCCCAGGGTGGTGAAAAACTGTTTTTT. Residues: CASSPQGGEKLFF.

This clone has a handful of counts. J is TRBJ2-1 and V is TRBV5-1; possible D gene TRBD2, 6 bases. The germline V and J ends were trimmed by 3 bases and 4 bases, with 11 bases remaining between them. This CDR3 is 14 amino acids long. In germline, CDR1 is SGHRS, CDR2 YFSETQ. Written as DNA, the CDR3 is TGCGCCAGCAGCTGGGGGGACGAGTACAATGAGCAGTTCTTC. It is translated as CASSWGDEYNEQFF.

The chain joins TRBV18 to TRBJ2-5, with D maybe TRBD1 (5 bases). The CDR3 covers 14 residues. Germline values: CDR1 KGHSH, CDR2 LQKENI. The V and J ends lost 3 bases and 4 bases respectively, with 12 bases between them. As DNA, the CDR3 is TGTGCCAGCTCACCCGACAGTTTTTCAGAGACCCAGTACTTC. As protein: CASSPDSFSETQYF.

This sequence joins TRBV30 and TRBJ2-5, with TRBD2 matching 11 bases. V lost 4 bases to trimming and J lost 4 bases; unmatched junction nucleotides: 5. Germline CDR1 is GTSNPN and CDR2 is SVGIG (reference sequence). The CDR3 has 14 residues. The CDR3 is CAWKWLAGGETQYF. The CDR3 bases are TGTGCCTGGAAGTGGCTAGCGGGAGGAGAGACCCAGTACTTC.

The V call is TRBV12-3 or TRBV12-4, the J call TRBJ1-2; 8 nucleotides align to TRBD1. The V and J ends lost 6 bases and 6 bases, in that order; junction bases with no gene match: 6. The CDR3 runs 13 residues. The CDR3 DNA sequence: TGTGCCAGCAGGCACAGGGGGGGAGATGGCTACACCTTC. Its protein product is CASRHRGGDGYTF.

This clone was observed once. The gene calls are TRBV2 and TRBJ2-6, with D perhaps TRBD1 (6 bases). Between the trimmed V and J ends, which lost 2 bases and 0 bases, there was a span of 17 bases. CDR1 is SNHLY, CDR2 FYNNEI, per germline. The CDR3 is 19 residues long. This chain's CDR3 is CASSESGTYLSSGANVLTF. In DNA form, the CDR3 reads TGTGCCAGCAGTGAATCTGGGACATACCTCTCCTCTGGGGCCAACGTCCTGACTTTC.

This clone was seen only once. The chain is built from TRBV5-1 and TRBJ1-6; TRBD1 is a possible D gene (6 bases). Germline assignment: CDR1 SGHRS and CDR2 YFSETQ. V shed 4 bases and J shed 7 bases, with 12 bases lying between them. The CDR3 sequence is 14 residues long. The CDR3 DNA sequence: TGCGCCAGCAGCGAGGGGGTAGGGAATTCACCCCTCCACTTT. Amino acid sequence: CASSEGVGNSPLHF.

The genes are TRBV25-1 and TRBJ2-6; D gene uncertain. The germline V and J ends were trimmed by 1 base and 2 bases, with 0 bases remaining between them. This CDR3 comprises 13 residues. The germline gives CDR1 MGHDK, CDR2 SYGVNS. In DNA, the CDR3 is TGTGCCAGCAGTGAATCTGGGGCCAACGTCCTGACTTTC. Amino acids: CASSESGANVLTF.

The rearrangement uses TRBV6-2 or TRBV6-3 and TRBJ2-7; D is possibly TRBD1 (5 bases). The CDR3 is made up of 13 amino acids. V was clipped by 6 bases and J by 3 bases, with 12 bases between them. Germline V lookup: CDR1 MNHEY, CDR2 SVGEGT. DNA of the CDR3: TGTGCCAGCAGCCCTCCCGACAGCTACGAGCAGTACTTC. This codes for CASSPPDSYEQYF.

The chain has TRBV19 and TRBJ1-6, with TRBD1 matching 8 bases. The CDR3 totals 14 residues. Germline V lookup: CDR1 LNHDA, CDR2 SQIVND (reference sequence). The junction had 5 bases not matched to a gene; V was cut back by 6 bases and J by 7 bases. The CDR3 region has the DNA TGTGCCAGTAGCGACAGGGGTTTGAATTCACCCCTCCACTTT. Translated: CASSDRGLNSPLHF. Full variable domain (missing parts from reference TRBV19 and TRBJ1-6): DGGITQSPKYLFRKEGQNVTLSCEQNLNHDAMYWYRQDPGQGLRLIYYSQIVNDFQKGDIAEGYSVSREKKESFPLTVTSAQKNPTAFYLCASSDRGLNSPLHFGNGTRLTVT.

The CDR3, as DNA: TGTGCCAGCACCCTGCTTATAACCACAGGGGGCACGGCGGGCACTGAAGCTTTCTTT. Amino acid sequence: CASTLLITTGGTAGTEAFF. The chain is built from TRBV2 and TRBJ1-1, with 9 positions matching TRBD1. V shed 7 bases, J shed 4 bases, and the junction held 22 bases outside the gene matches. Per the germline V gene, CDR1 is SNHLY and CDR2 is FYNNEI. This CDR3 region has 19 residues.

The CDR3 is CASSLNEGVAETQYF. As DNA, the CDR3 is TGTGCCAGCAGCTTAAATGAGGGGGTGGCAGAGACCCAGTACTTC. The J gene is TRBJ2-5, the V gene TRBV7-9; tentatively, D is TRBD1 (6 bases). CDR1 and CDR2 from the germline V gene are SEHNR and FQNEAQ (reference sequence). The V and J ends lost 2 bases and 4 bases respectively, with 14 bases between them. This CDR3 comprises 15 residues.

The V call is TRBV6-4, the J call TRBJ2-1, with 8 bases aligning to TRBD1. The germline V gene has CDR1 MRHNA and CDR2 SNTAGT. The CDR3 totals 14 residues. Trimming at V came to 6 bases and at J to 6 bases, leaving 7 bases not matched to a gene. This CDR3 is CASSAAQGGNEQFF. Written as DNA, the CDR3 is TGTGCCAGCAGCGCGGCACAGGGGGGCAATGAGCAGTTCTTC.

The CDR3 nucleotides read TGTGCCAGCAAGGGACAGGGTCAACAGCCCCAGCATTTT. As protein: CASKGQGQQPQHF. This chain connects TRBV2 to TRBJ1-5, with TRBD1 matching 9 bases. V lost 7 bases, J lost 7 bases, and 5 bases stayed unmatched. CDR3 length equals 13 residues. Germline V gives CDR1 SNHLY, CDR2 FYNNEI.

This chain uses TRBV5-4 with TRBJ1-2; D is unclear. This CDR3 contains 14 residues. Germline V gene sequence: CDR1 SGHNT, CDR2 YYREEE (reference sequence). V dropped 2 bases and J dropped 3 bases, with 11 bases sitting between them. CDR3 nucleotides: TGTGCCAGCAGCTTCGGGCAGGCCGACTATGGCTACACCTTC. Its translation: CASSFGQADYGYTF.

The chain uses TRBV5-4 and TRBJ2-5; the match to TRBD1 covers 7 bases. Germline CDR1 SGHNT, CDR2 YYREEE (reference sequence). The CDR3 runs 14 residues. With 3 bases clipped from V and 1 base from J, the junction kept 3 bases outside the gene matches. The CDR3 coding sequence is TGTGCCAGCAGCTCAGGGACAGTCCAAGAGACCCAGTACTTC. Protein: CASSSGTVQETQYF. The full variable domain, its missing parts supplied by reference TRBV5-4 and TRBJ2-5, is ETGVTQSPTHLIKTRGQQVTLRCSSQSGHNTVSWYQQALGQGPQFIFQYYREEENGRGNFPPRFSGLQFPNYSSELNVNALELDDSALYLCASSSGTVQETQYFGPGTRLLVL.

Details on this clone: Other DNA sequences in the sample encode the same CDR3. The chain has TRBV18 and TRBJ1-2; no clear D. This CDR3 region has 13 residues. Germline-derived CDR1 and CDR2 are KGHSH and LQKENI. Trimming removed 2 bases from V and 2 bases from J, with 6 bases in between. The CDR3: CASSPGQNYGYTF. In nucleotides, the CDR3 is TGTGCCAGCTCACCAGGGCAGAACTATGGCTACACCTTC.

The chain joins TRBV18 to TRBJ2-5; 8 nucleotides align to TRBD2. The junction had 5 bases not matched to a gene; V was cut back by 3 bases and J by 5 bases. Germline CDR1 and CDR2: KGHSH and LQKENI. The CDR3 consists of 14 residues. The CDR3 DNA reads as TGTGCCAGCTCACCGGGAGCGGGGGCGGAGACCCAGTACTTC. This codes for CASSPGAGAETQYF.

V and J are TRBV4-1 and TRBJ2-1, with D tentatively TRBD2 (6 bases). The CDR3 has 18 amino acids. Between the trimmed V and J ends, which lost 0 bases and 0 bases, there was a span of 15 bases. Germline V gene lookup returns CDR1 MGHRA and CDR2 YSYEKL. Here the CDR3 DNA reads TGCGCCAGCAGCCAAGATCGGGGGATAGGGAGCTCCTACAATGAGCAGTTCTTC. It yields the protein CASSQDRGIGSSYNEQFF.

The chain is built from TRBV7-9 and TRBJ2-7, with TRBD2 matching 7 bases. The CDR3 extends over 14 amino acids. Germline CDR1 SEHNR, CDR2 FQNEAQ (reference sequence). With 1 base clipped from V and 2 bases from J, the junction kept 2 bases outside the gene matches. The CDR3 nucleotides read TGTGCCAGCAGCTTAGAAGGACTAGCCTACGAGCAGTACTTC. It yields the protein CASSLEGLAYEQYF.

As regards this clone: Relative to the germline gene, one junction end is altered; a read error may explain this. This specimen includes other DNA sequences encoding the same CDR3. The genes are TRBV6-1 and TRBJ1-3; D perhaps matches TRBD1 (5 bases). CDR1 MNHNS and CDR2 SASEGT come from the germline V gene. This CDR3 region has 15 residues. The CDR3 DNA reads as TGTGCCAGCAGTGAGGGGGGGATCTCTGGAAACACCATATACTTT. Residues: CASSEGGISGNTIYF.

The chain carries TRBV3-1 (or the pseudogene TRBV3-2) and TRBJ1-3; 7 positions match TRBD1. V shed 2 bases and J 3 bases; nucleotides not matched to a gene: 1. This CDR3 has 14 amino acids. Germline V gene lookup returns CDR1 LGHDT and CDR2 YNNKEL (reference sequence). This CDR3 is CASSQRQGGNTIYF. The CDR3 DNA reads as TGTGCCAGCAGCCAAAGACAGGGTGGAAACACCATATATTTT.

The genes are TRBV28 and TRBJ2-7, with TRBD1 matching 9 bases. With V trimmed by 6 bases and J by 0 bases, 6 bases remained unmatched. In germline, CDR1 is MDHEN, CDR2 SYDVKM. This CDR3 has 15 amino acids. The CDR3 DNA reads as TGTGCCAGCAGCCCCGGGACAGGGAGCTCCTACGAGCAGTACTTC. Amino acid sequence: CASSPGTGSSYEQYF. Full variable domain (rest looked up from reference TRBV28 and TRBJ2-7): DVKVTQSSRYLVKRTGEKVFLECVQDMDHENMFWYRQDPGLGLRLIYFSYDVKMKEKGDIPEGYSVSREKKERFSLILESASTNQTSMYLCASSPGTGSSYEQYFGPGTRLTVT.

This clone was observed a few times. The chain links TRBV25-1 to TRBJ2-2; D gene ambiguous. CDR1 and CDR2 (germline): MGHDK, SYGVNS. This CDR3 contains 16 residues. Deletions cut 1 base from V and 0 bases from J, with 9 bases between. In nucleotides, the CDR3 is TGTGCCAGCAGTGAATCCTTACAGTCGAACACCGGGGAGCTGTTTTTT. This encodes CASSESLQSNTGELFF.

This chain's CDR3 is CASRNRGTDTQYF. The CDR3 DNA sequence: TGTGCCAGCAGGAACAGGGGCACAGATACGCAGTATTTT. The chain uses TRBV7-2 and TRBJ2-3, with a weak D call TRBD1 (6 bases). The CDR3 runs to 13 residues. The V end was cut by 6 bases, the J end by 1 base, with 8 bases between. Per germline, CDR1 SGHTA and CDR2 FQGNSA.

The rearrangement uses TRBV28 and TRBJ2-7, with D maybe TRBD2 (5 bases). The CDR3 extends over 15 amino acids. V lost 2 bases to trimming and J lost 2 bases, with 13 bases between them. In germline, CDR1 is MDHEN, CDR2 SYDVKM. CDR3 in DNA: TGTGCCAGCAGTTTAAGCGGCGCGATCCCCTACGAGCAGTACTTC. This gives the protein CASSLSGAIPYEQYF.

V usage is TRBV3-1 (or the pseudogene TRBV3-2) and J usage is TRBJ1-1, with D tentatively TRBD1 (5 bases). This CDR3 contains 15 residues. Trimming removed 0 bases at V and 6 bases at J, with 14 bases between. In germline, CDR1 is LGHDT, CDR2 YNNKEL (reference sequence). CDR3 in amino acids: CASSQDQGWSAEAFF. The CDR3 bases are TGTGCCAGCAGCCAAGACCAGGGTTGGAGCGCTGAAGCTTTCTTT.